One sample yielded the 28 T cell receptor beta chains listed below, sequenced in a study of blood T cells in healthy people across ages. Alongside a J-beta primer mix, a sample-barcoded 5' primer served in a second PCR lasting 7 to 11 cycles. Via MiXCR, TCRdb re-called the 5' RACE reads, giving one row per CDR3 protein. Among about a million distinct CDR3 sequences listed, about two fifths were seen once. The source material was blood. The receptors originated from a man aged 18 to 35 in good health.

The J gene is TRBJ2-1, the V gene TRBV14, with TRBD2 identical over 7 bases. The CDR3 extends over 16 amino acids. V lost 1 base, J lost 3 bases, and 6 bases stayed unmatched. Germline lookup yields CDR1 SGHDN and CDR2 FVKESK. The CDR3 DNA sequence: TGTGCCAGCAGCCAAGGCCGGACTAGGTTCTACAATGAGCAGTTCTTC. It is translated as CASSQGRTRFYNEQFF.

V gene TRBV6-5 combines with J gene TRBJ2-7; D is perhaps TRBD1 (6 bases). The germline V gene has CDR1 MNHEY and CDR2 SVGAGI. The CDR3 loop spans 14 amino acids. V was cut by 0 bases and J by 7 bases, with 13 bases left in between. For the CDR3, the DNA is TGTGCCAGCAGTTACTCGGGCAGGGGCAATGAGCAGTACTTC. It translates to CASSYSGRGNEQYF.

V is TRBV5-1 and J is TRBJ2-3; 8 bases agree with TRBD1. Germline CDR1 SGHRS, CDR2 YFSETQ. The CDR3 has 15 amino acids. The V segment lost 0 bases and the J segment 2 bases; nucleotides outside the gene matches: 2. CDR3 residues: CASSLDRGDTDTQYF. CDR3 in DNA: TGCGCCAGCAGCTTGGACAGGGGGGACACAGATACGCAGTATTTT.

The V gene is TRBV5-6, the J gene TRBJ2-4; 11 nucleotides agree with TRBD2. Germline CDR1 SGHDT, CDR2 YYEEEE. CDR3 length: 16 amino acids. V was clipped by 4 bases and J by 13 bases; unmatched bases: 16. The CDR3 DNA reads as TGTGCCAGCAGCCCCACAATAGCGGGGGGGCTGGATGAGCAGTACTTC. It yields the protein CASSPTIAGGLDEQYF.

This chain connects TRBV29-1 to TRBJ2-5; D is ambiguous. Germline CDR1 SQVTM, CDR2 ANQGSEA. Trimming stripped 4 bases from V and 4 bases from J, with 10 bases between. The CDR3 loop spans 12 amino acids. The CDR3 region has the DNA TGCAGCGTTGCTCCGGCAGGAGAGACCCAGTACTTC. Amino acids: CSVAPAGETQYF.

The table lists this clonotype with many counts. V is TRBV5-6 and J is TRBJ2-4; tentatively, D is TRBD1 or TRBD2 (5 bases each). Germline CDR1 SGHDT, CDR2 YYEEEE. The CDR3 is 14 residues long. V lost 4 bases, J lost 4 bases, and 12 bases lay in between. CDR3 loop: CASSPPGPKNIQYF. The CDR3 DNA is TGTGCCAGCAGCCCCCCGGGACCAAAAAACATTCAGTACTTC. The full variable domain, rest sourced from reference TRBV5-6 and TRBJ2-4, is DAGVTQSPTHLIKTRGQQVTLRCSPKSGHDTVSWYQQALGQGPQFIFQYYEEEERQRGNFPDRFSGHQFPNYSSELNVNALLLGDSALYLCASSPPGPKNIQYFGAGTRLSVL.

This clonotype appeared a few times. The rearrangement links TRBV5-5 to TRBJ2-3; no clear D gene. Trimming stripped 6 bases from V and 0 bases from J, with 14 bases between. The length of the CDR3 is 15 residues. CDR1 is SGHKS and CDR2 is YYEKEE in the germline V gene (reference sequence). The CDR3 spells CASTRNLGSTDTQYF. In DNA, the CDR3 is TGTGCCAGCACCCGCAATTTAGGTAGCACAGATACGCAGTATTTT.

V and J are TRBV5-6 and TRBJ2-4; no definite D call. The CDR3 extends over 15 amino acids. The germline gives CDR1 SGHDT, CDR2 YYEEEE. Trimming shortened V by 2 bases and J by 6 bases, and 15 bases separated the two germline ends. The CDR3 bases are TGTGCCAGCAGCTTTGGGCAGTCATGGTCAAACATTCAGTACTTC. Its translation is CASSFGQSWSNIQYF.

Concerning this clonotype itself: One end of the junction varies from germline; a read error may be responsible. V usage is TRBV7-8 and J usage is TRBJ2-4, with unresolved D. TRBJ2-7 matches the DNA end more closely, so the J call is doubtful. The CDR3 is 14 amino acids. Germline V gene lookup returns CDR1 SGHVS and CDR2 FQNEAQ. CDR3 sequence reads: CASGFGVSAYEQYF. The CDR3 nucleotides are TGTGCCAGCGGCTTCGGCGTCAGTGCCTACGAGCAGTACTTC.

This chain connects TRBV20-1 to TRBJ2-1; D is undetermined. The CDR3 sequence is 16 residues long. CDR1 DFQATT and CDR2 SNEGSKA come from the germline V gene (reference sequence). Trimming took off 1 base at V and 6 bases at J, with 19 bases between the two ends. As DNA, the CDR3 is TGCAGTGCTAGAGCGTTAGGAGCGTATGACCTCAATGAGCAGTTCTTC. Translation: CSARALGAYDLNEQFF.

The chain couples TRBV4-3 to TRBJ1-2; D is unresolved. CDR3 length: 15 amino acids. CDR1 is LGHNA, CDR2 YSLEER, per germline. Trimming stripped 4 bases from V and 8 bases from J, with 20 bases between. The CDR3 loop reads CASSLNKLRIGGYTF. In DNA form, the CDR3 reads TGCGCCAGCAGCCTAAACAAACTCAGGATCGGCGGCTACACCTTC.

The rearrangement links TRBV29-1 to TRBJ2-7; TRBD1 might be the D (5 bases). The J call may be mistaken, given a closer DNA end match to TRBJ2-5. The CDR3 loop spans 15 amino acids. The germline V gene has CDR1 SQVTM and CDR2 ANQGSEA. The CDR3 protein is CSVKGGRASGQTQYF. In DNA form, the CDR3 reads TGCAGCGTCAAGGGTGGTCGAGCGTCAGGGCAGACCCAGTACTTC.

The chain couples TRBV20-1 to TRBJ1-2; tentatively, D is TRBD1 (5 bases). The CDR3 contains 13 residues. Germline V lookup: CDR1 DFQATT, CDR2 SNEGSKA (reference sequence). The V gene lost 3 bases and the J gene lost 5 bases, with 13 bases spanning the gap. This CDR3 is CSASWGGDYGYTF. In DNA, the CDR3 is TGCAGTGCTAGTTGGGGCGGCGATTATGGCTACACCTTC.

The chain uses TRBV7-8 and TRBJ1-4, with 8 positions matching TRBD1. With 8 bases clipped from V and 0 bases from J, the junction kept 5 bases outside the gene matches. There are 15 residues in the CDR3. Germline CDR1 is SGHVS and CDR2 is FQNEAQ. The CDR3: CASGDRFTTNEKLFF. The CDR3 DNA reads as TGTGCCAGCGGGGACAGGTTTACAACTAATGAAAAACTGTTTTTT.

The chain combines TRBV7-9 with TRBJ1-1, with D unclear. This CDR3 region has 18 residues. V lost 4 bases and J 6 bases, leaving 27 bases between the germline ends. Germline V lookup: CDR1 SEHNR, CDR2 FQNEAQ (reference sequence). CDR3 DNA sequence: TGTGCCAGCAGCTGGCCTGTTTTGGACGGGGTCGATGTCTCTGAAGCTTTCTTT. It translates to CASSWPVLDGVDVSEAFF.

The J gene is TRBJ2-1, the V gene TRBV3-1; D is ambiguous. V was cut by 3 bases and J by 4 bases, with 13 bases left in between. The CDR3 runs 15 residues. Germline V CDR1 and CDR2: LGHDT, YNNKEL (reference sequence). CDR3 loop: CASSQRGNPYNEQFF. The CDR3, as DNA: TGTGCCAGCAGCCAGCGAGGAAACCCATACAATGAGCAGTTCTTC.

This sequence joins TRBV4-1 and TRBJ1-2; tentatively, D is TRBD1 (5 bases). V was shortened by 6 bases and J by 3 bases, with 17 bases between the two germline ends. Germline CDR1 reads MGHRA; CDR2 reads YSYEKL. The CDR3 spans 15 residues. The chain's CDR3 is CASSPGPGTYYGYTF. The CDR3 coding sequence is TGCGCCAGCAGTCCAGGTCCTGGGACTTACTATGGCTACACCTTC.

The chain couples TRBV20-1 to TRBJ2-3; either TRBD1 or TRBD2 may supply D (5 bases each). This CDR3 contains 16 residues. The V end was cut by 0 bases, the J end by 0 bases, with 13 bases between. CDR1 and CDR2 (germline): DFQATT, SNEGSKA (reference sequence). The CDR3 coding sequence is TGCAGTGCTAGAGATCTGGGGACGGCTAGCACAGATACGCAGTATTTT. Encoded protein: CSARDLGTASTDTQYF.

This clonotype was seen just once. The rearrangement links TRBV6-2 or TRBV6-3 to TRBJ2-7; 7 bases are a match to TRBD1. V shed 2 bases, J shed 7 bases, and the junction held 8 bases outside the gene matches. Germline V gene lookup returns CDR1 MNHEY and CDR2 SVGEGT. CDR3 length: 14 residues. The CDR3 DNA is TGTGCCAGCAGTTACCGCAGGGGGAGCGATGAGCAGTACTTC. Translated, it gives CASSYRRGSDEQYF.

CDR3 nucleotides: TGTGCCACCAGCAGAGATAGGCTAGTAGCAGATACGCAGTATTTT. Translating it yields CATSRDRLVADTQYF. The chain uses TRBV15 and TRBJ2-3; D gene ambiguous. The germline CDR1 and CDR2 sequences are LNHNV and YYDKDF (reference sequence). CDR3 length: 15 residues. V lost 0 bases and J 4 bases, leaving 11 bases between the germline ends.

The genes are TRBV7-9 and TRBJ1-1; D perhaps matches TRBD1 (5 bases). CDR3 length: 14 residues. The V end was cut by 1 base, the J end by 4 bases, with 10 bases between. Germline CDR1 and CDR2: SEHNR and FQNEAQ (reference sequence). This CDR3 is CASSLGGKVTEAFF. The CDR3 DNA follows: TGTGCCAGCAGCTTAGGGGGGAAGGTCACTGAAGCTTTCTTT.

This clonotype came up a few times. The CDR3 region is CASTPGQTQPQHF. The CDR3 DNA reads as TGTGCCAGCACTCCAGGACAGACTCAGCCCCAGCATTTT. The gene calls are TRBV12-3 or TRBV12-4 and TRBJ1-5, with D possibly being TRBD1 (6 bases). The CDR3 runs to 13 residues. V was pared by 7 bases and J by 6 bases, with 13 bases between.

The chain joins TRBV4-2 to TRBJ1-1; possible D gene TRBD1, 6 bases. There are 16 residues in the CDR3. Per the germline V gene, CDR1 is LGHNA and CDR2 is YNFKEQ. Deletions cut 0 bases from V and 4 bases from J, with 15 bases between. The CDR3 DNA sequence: TGTGCCAGCAGCCAAGATCGGGGGCAGATGATCACTGAAGCTTTCTTT. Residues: CASSQDRGQMITEAFF.

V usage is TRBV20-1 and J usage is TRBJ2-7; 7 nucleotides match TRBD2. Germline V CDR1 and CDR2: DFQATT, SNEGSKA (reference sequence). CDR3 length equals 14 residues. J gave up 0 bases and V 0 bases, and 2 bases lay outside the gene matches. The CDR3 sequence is CSARDQRGSYEQYF. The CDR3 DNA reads TGCAGTGCTAGAGATCAGCGGGGCTCCTACGAGCAGTACTTC.

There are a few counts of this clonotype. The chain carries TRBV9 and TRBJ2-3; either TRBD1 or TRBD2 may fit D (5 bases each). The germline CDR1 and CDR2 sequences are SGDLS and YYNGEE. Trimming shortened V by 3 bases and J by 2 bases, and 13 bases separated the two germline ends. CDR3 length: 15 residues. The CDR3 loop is CASSGEGRYTDTQYF. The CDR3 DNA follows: TGTGCCAGCAGCGGAGAGGGGCGATACACAGATACGCAGTATTTT.

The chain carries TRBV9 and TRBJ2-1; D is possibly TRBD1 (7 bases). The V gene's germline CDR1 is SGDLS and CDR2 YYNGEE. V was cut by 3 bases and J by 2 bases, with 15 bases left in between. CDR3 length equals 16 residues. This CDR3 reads CASSAGGGATYNEQFF. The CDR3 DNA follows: TGTGCCAGCAGCGCCGGAGGGGGCGCGACCTACAATGAGCAGTTCTTC.

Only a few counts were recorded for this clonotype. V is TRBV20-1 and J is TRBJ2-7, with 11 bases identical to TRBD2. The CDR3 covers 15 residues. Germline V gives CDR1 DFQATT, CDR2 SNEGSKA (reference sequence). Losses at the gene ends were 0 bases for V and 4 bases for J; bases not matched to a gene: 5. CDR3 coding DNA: TGCAGTGCTAGAGATATGCGACTAGCGGGGTACGAGCAGTACTTC. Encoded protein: CSARDMRLAGYEQYF.

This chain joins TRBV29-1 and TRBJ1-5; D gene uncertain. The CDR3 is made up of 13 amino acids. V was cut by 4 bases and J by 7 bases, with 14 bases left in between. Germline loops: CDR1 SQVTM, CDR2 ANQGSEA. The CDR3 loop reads CSVAPGLGQPQHF. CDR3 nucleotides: TGCAGCGTTGCTCCGGGGTTGGGACAGCCCCAGCATTTT. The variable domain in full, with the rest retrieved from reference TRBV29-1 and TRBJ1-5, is SAVISQKPSRDICQRGTSLTIQCQVDSQVTMMFWYRQQPGQSLTLIATANQGSEATYESGFVIDKFPISRPNLTFSTLTVSNMSPEDSSIYLCSVAPGLGQPQHFGDGTRLSIL.